The rows below give T cell receptor beta chains drawn from one sample of a study of cytomegalovirus exposure and HLA in healthy donors. Clones were sequenced by immunoSEQ multiplex PCR, and TCRdb holds only the in-frame ones, with some missing. The repertoire holds some 180,000 clones, with approximately 80% as singletons. Source material: PBMCs. All receptors come from a woman under 40 in good health and CMV-seronegative. Both conserved end residues are part of each CDR3. D genes are given only for firm matches. Some rows mark clone size as missing; the rest say once, few, many or name a class of expanded clone.

CDR3,DNA,D,V,size,length,J
CASTLAGSNEKLFF,TGTGCCAGCACCCTGGCGGGCAGTAATGAAAAACTGTTTTTT,-,TRBV6-1,-,14,TRBJ1-4
CASSQRRGPTGELFF,TGTGCCAGCTCACAGCGCAGGGGGCCCACCGGGGAGCTGTTTTTT,TRBD1,TRBV18,-,15,TRBJ2-2
CASSRLALNEQFF,TGTGCCAGCAGTCGACTAGCGCTAAATGAGCAGTTCTTC,TRBD2,TRBV6-6,-,13,TRBJ2-1
CASSVDQTGQSGNTIYF,TGTGCCAGCAGCGTAGATCAAACAGGCCAGTCTGGAAACACCATATATTTT,-,TRBV9,-,17,TRBJ1-3
CASRGGLGQGETTGELFF,TGCGCCAGCAGGGGGGGTTTGGGGCAGGGGGAGACAACCGGGGAGCTGTTTTTT,-,TRBV10-2,-,18,TRBJ2-2
CASSEGGRARNYGYTF,TGTGCCAGCAGCGAAGGGGGGAGGGCCCGGAACTATGGCTACACCTTC,-,TRBV7-9,few,16,TRBJ1-2
CASSRGRRETQYF,TGTGCCAGCAGCAGGGGGCGACGAGAGACCCAGTACTTC,TRBD1,TRBV27,-,13,TRBJ2-5
CASSPPGQGYYEQYF,TGTGCCAGCAGCCCGCCGGGACAGGGGTACTACGAGCAGTACTTC,TRBD1,TRBV6-1,-,15,TRBJ2-7
CASTGGEGMSYEQYF,TGTGCCAGCACCGGGGGGGAGGGTATGTCCTACGAGCAGTACTTC,TRBD2,TRBV7-9,-,15,TRBJ2-7
CASSSRTSNEQFF,TGTGCCAGCAGCTCGCGGACTAGCAATGAGCAGTTCTTC,TRBD2,TRBV7-9,-,13,TRBJ2-1
CASSLSFGDRLWFEQFF,TGTGCCAGCAGTTTATCGTTTGGGGACAGGCTCTGGTTTGAGCAGTTCTTC,TRBD1,TRBV27,-,17,TRBJ2-1
CASSLDRSYGYTF,TGTGCCAGCTCTTTGGACAGATCCTATGGCTACACCTTC,-,TRBV18,once,13,TRBJ1-2
CAWSDSLNQPQHF,TGTGCCTGGAGCGACAGTCTTAATCAGCCCCAGCATTTT,-,TRBV30,-,13,TRBJ1-5
CASSQERRADSPLHF,TGTGCCAGCAGCCAAGAGCGGCGGGCCGATTCACCCCTCCACTTT,-,TRBV9,-,15,TRBJ1-6
CASSQKAGNQPQHF,TGTGCCAGCAGCCAAAAGGCGGGGAATCAGCCCCAGCATTTT,-,TRBV27,-,14,TRBJ1-5
CATVGYLESDNQPQHF,TGTGCCACCGTCGGATATTTAGAGAGCGACAATCAGCCCCAGCATTTT,-,TRBV19,-,16,TRBJ1-5
CASSVDGGDTEAFF,TGTGCCAGCAGCGTAGACGGGGGGGACACTGAAGCTTTCTTT,-,TRBV9,-,14,TRBJ1-1
CASSLFTGSGEAFF,TGCGCCAGCAGCCTCTTTACAGGGTCGGGTGAAGCTTTCTTT,-,TRBV4-1,-,14,TRBJ1-1
CASSLALTSVYNEQFF,TGCGCCAGCAGCTTGGCCTTAACTAGCGTCTACAATGAGCAGTTCTTC,TRBD2,TRBV5-1,-,16,TRBJ2-1
CASSAQTGGSNQPQHF,TGTGCCAGCAGTGCGCAAACAGGGGGTAGCAATCAGCCCCAGCATTTT,TRBD1,TRBV2,-,16,TRBJ1-5
CASSTRGGSYNEQFF,TGTGCCAGCAGTACGCGGGGGGGCTCCTACAATGAGCAGTTCTTC,TRBD2,TRBV5-6,few,15,TRBJ2-1
CASSLGLAGGTNEQFF,TGTGCCAGCTCACTGGGACTAGCGGGAGGAACCAATGAGCAGTTCTTC,TRBD2,TRBV18,once,16,TRBJ2-1
CASSYYRVGDTQYF,TGCGCCAGCAGCTATTACAGGGTCGGAGATACGCAGTATTTT,-,TRBV5-1,-,14,TRBJ2-3
CASSLESDNYGYTF,TGTGCCAGCAGCCTTGAGAGTGATAACTATGGCTACACCTTC,-,TRBV7-9,-,14,TRBJ1-2
CASSFRLPDQETQYF,TGCGCCAGCAGCTTTCGACTCCCAGACCAAGAGACCCAGTACTTC,-,TRBV5-1,-,15,TRBJ2-5
CSSSFSEETQYF,TGTTCCAGCAGCTTTTCGGAAGAGACCCAGTACTTC,-,TRBV7-9,-,12,TRBJ2-5
CASSLALGETQYF,TGCGCCAGCAGCTTGGCCCTCGGTGAGACCCAGTACTTC,-,TRBV5-1,-,13,TRBJ2-5
CASSFLLTSTGNLGNTIYF,TGTGCCAGCAGCTTCCTCCTGACATCGACCGGGAATTTAGGAAACACCATATATTTT,-,TRBV13,-,19,TRBJ1-3
CASSGGWNTGELFF,TGTGCCAGCTCGGGAGGGTGGAACACCGGGGAGCTGTTTTTT,TRBD2,TRBV7-3,-,14,TRBJ2-2
CASSSQWFYTYGYTF,TGTGCCAGCAGCTCTCAGTGGTTTTATACCTATGGCTACACCTTC,-,TRBV7-9,-,15,TRBJ1-2